This is a list of T cell receptor beta chains from one sample in a study of blood T cell repertoires in COVID-19. Libraries were prepared by immunoSEQ multiplex PCR; TCRdb keeps only in-frame clonotypes and omits some of them. The sample shows about 170,000 clones, 85% of them seen only once. Sequenced: peripheral blood. The origin of the receptors is a human donor with acute or convalescent COVID-19. The donor label of this sample is uncertain. The CDR3 runs from the conserved cysteine through the conserved F or W. D genes are given only for firm matches.

v_gene	d_gene	j_gene	CDR3aa	CDR3nt
TRBV6-2/TRBV6-3	TRBD2	TRBJ2-3	CASSYALADTDTQYF	TGTGCCAGCAGTTATGCTCTAGCGGACACAGATACGCAGTATTTT
TRBV11-3	-	TRBJ2-7	CASTLSRGKQGGYEQYF	TGTGCCAGCACCTTGAGTAGGGGCAAACAAGGGGGATACGAGCAGTACTTC
TRBV28	TRBD1	TRBJ2-7	CASSSPGQGAGSYEQYF	TGTGCCAGCAGTTCTCCGGGACAGGGGGCTGGCTCCTACGAGCAGTACTTC
TRBV5-1	-	TRBJ1-6	CASSLAGQTRSPLHF	TGCGCCAGCAGCTTGGCCGGACAAACCCGTTCACCCCTCCACTTT
TRBV7-2	TRBD1	TRBJ2-1	CASSLGTGRTWVNEQFF	TGTGCCAGCAGCCTGGGGACAGGGCGCACCTGGGTCAATGAGCAGTTCTTC
TRBV2	TRBD1	TRBJ1-6	CASTGQSFYNSPLHF	TGTGCCAGCACGGGACAGAGCTTTTATAATTCACCCCTCCACTTT
TRBV30	TRBD1	TRBJ1-2	CAWRYRGRLNYGYTF	TGTGCCTGGAGATACAGGGGGCGCCTCAACTATGGCTACACCTTC
TRBV30	-	TRBJ1-5	CAWSVLRAQPQHF	TGTGCCTGGAGTGTACTCAGGGCCCAGCCCCAGCATTTT
TRBV9	TRBD1	TRBJ1-3	CASSNRQGWGNTIYF	TGTGCCAGCAGCAATAGACAGGGATGGGGAAACACCATATATTTT
TRBV11-2	-	TRBJ1-6	CASSYRASPLHF	TGTGCCAGCAGCTACAGGGCATCACCCCTCCACTTT
TRBV7-3	TRBD2	TRBJ2-7	CASSPRLAGTPYEQYF	TGTGCCAGCAGCCCCCGACTAGCGGGGACCCCCTACGAGCAGTACTTC
TRBV5-4	TRBD2	TRBJ2-3	CASSLDASGGTDTQYF	TGTGCCAGCAGCTTGGATGCTAGCGGGGGCACAGATACGCAGTATTTT
TRBV5-1	TRBD1	TRBJ2-7	CASSRGTERYEQYF	TGCGCCAGCAGCAGAGGGACAGAGCGCTACGAGCAGTACTTC
TRBV2	TRBD1	TRBJ1-4	CASSDQGRGPTNEKLFF	TGTGCCAGCAGTGATCAGGGCAGGGGGCCTACTAATGAAAAACTGTTTTTT
TRBV5-1	-	TRBJ2-7	CASSFTGNEQYF	TGCGCCAGCAGCTTCACAGGGAACGAGCAGTACTTC
TRBV9	-	TRBJ1-3	CASSARSSGNTIYF	TGTGCCAGCAGCGCGAGGAGCTCTGGAAACACCATATATTTT
TRBV19	-	TRBJ1-5	CASNQGMVPQPQHF	TGTGCCAGTAACCAGGGGATGGTCCCTCAGCCCCAGCATTTT